The TCR beta chain under discussion was sequenced for a study of shared T cell receptors in the human thymus. V was shortened by 0 bases and J by 5 bases, with 13 bases between the two germline ends. Germline V lookup: CDR1 LGHNA, CDR2 YSLEER. The CDR3 is made up of 15 amino acids. TCRdb's copy holds only in-frame clones and misses some; the assay was immunoSEQ multiplex PCR. The sample has about 710,000 clones; 80% to 90% are singletons. The same specimen was also included in a second study, on human thymus T cells. That publication notes: Donors were healthy Finnish infants having corrective surgery for congenital heart defects. Thymic resections from corrective heart surgery supplied the tissue. Within thymic and blood repertoires, V and J gene usage appeared to be biased. A high degree of thymic repertoire overlap among unrelated individuals was reported in related research.

This clonotype originated in a boy in the first two years of life with a congenital heart defect. Sample: thymocytes. V usage is TRBV4-3 and J usage is TRBJ1-1; a weak D match, TRBD1 (5 bases). CDR3 sequence: CASSQDVRGGTEAFF. The CDR3 DNA reads TGCGCCAGCAGCCAAGATGTAAGGGGTGGGACTGAAGCTTTCTTT.